A selection of T cell receptor beta chains follows, all from one sample in a study of CD8+ T cells in alopecia areata. Only in-frame clones appear in the TCRdb table, and some are missing; sequencing was by immunoSEQ multiplex PCR. The table lists more than 140,000 clones, 86% of them singletons. The sequencing used CD8+ T cells sorted from blood, collected at week 4, from a patient treated with tofacitinib. The receptors here all came from a human donor with alopecia areata. CDR3s leave out the opening cysteine and the closing phenylalanine or tryptophan.

TRBJ2-7	14	TRBV4-2	ASSSASGASAYEQY
TRBJ2-2	13	TRBV7-8	ASSVEGYSTGELF
TRBJ2-2	9	TRBV6-1	ASEGTGELF
TRBJ1-1	16	TRBV4-1	ASSHGGPGRLENTEAF
TRBJ2-7	14	TRBV9	ASSVDSDRVLSEQY
TRBJ2-1	14	TRBV7-2	ASSPQTGYRDFEQF
TRBJ2-2	11	TRBV4-2	ASSTSGTGELF
TRBJ2-7	11	TRBV5-4	ASTVSGGREQY
TRBJ2-7	14	TRBV2	ASSLQAGAIPYEQY
TRBJ2-5	13	TRBV7-9	ASSPRTGMRETQY
TRBJ2-3	17	TRBV28	ASSLTRGGGGAKTDTQY
TRBJ2-5	10	TRBV7-2	ASSLAGETQY
TRBJ1-5	15	TRBV2	ASSESSATGDFQPQH
TRBJ2-5	14	TRBV14	ASSQDESGVLETQY
TRBJ2-7	12	TRBV29-1	SVEDRGDSYEQY